Ten or more counts support the clone carrying this T cell receptor beta chain. Antigen unknown. This specimen belongs to a study of T-cell reconstitution after alpha-beta-depleted transplantation in children. Researchers prepared the TCRbeta library using unique molecular identifiers, the study reports. From the PCR reads, TCRdb called clonotypes with MiXCR, one entry per CDR3 protein. Among about 580,000 distinct CDR3 sequences, roughly 23% were seen once, and the ten largest hold roughly 14%. V gave up 8 bases and J gave up 2 bases, with 21 bases separating them. This CDR3 is 16 amino acids long. Regarding the study as a whole: Expanded clones from the graft, numbering several hundred, reportedly supplied alpha-beta T cells about two months after transplant.

Sequenced material: PBMCs, mostly from graft donor cells, taken 360 days after TCRalphabeta/CD19-depleted stem cell transplant. The receptor's source is a boy in the first two years of life who had a stem cell transplant for acute myeloid leukemia, so the T cells may come from the graft donor. V usage is TRBV12-3 or TRBV12-4 and J usage is TRBJ1-2, with D possibly being TRBD1 (6 bases). CDR3 amino acids: CASLAPQGHLNYGYTF. The CDR3 DNA follows: TGTGCCAGCCTTGCTCCTCAGGGGCATTTAAACTATGGCTACACCTTC.